The 28 T cell receptor beta chains listed next were all sequenced from one sample in a study of blood T cell repertoires in COVID-19. The table came from immunoSEQ multiplex PCR; TCRdb's copy has only in-frame clones and leaves some out. The table shows 250,000 to 350,000 clones, with around 88% occurring only once. The sequenced material came from peripheral blood. All receptors come from a woman aged 25-40 years who had recovered from COVID-19.

The V call is TRBV28, the J call TRBJ2-5, with TRBD1 identical over 8 bases. The germline gives CDR1 MDHEN, CDR2 SYDVKM. V was pared by 7 bases and J by 5 bases, with 6 bases of the junction left unmatched. This CDR3 spans 13 amino acids. CDR3 DNA: TGTGCCAGCACCCGGGACAGGTCTGAGACCCAGTACTTC. Its translation is CASTRDRSETQYF.

The chain couples TRBV24-1 to TRBJ2-1; D is unclear. CDR3 length: 15 amino acids. Trimming took 5 bases from V and 0 from J, leaving 10 bases between them. Germline CDR1 is KGHDR and CDR2 is SFDVKD. CDR3 bases: TGTGCCACCAGTGTAGTTTCAGGCTCCTACAATGAGCAGTTCTTC. Translation: CATSVVSGSYNEQFF.

This clone was counted between two and nine times. This rearrangement joins TRBV28 to TRBJ1-2; weak D call: TRBD1 (6 bases). Germline V gene lookup returns CDR1 MDHEN and CDR2 SYDVKM. This CDR3 has 14 residues. V was cut by 2 bases and J by 4 bases, with 11 bases left in between. CDR3 region: CASSLPGGGYGYTF. The CDR3 DNA follows: TGTGCCAGCAGTTTACCTGGGGGCGGCTATGGCTACACCTTC.

The V gene is TRBV5-8, the J gene TRBJ1-1, with TRBD1 matching 8 bases. V gave up 7 bases and J gave up 5 bases; unmatched junction bases: 7. The length of the CDR3 is 13 residues. Germline CDR1 is SGHTS and CDR2 is YDEGEE. CDR3 sequence (DNA): TGTGCCAGCGGGCGCAGGGGGCAAACTGAAGCTTTCTTT. Translation gives CASGRRGQTEAFF. The full variable domain, completed using reference TRBV5-8 and TRBJ1-1, is EAGVTQSPTHLIKTRGQQATLRCSPISGHTSVYWYQQALGLGLQFLLWYDEGEERNRGNFPPRFSGRQFPNYSSELNVNALELEDSALYLCASGRRGQTEAFFGQGTRLTVV.

The chain carries TRBV12-5 and TRBJ2-2; tentative D call: TRBD2 (7 bases). The CDR3 extends over 14 amino acids. Looked up from germline, CDR1 is LGHNT and CDR2 is FRNRAP. With 6 bases removed from V and 5 bases from J, the gap between germline ends came to 13 bases. The CDR3 sequence: CASGTGGKTGELFF. The CDR3 DNA reads TGTGCTAGTGGAACGGGGGGCAAGACCGGGGAGCTGTTTTTT.

V usage is TRBV28 and J usage is TRBJ1-6; D uncertain. CDR3 length: 16 amino acids. The germline V gene has CDR1 MDHEN and CDR2 SYDVKM. The ends were cut back, 1 base at V and 0 bases at J, with 7 bases in the middle. The CDR3 loop is CASSLFPRSYNSPLHF. The CDR3 DNA sequence: TGTGCCAGCAGTTTATTCCCCCGCTCCTATAATTCACCCCTCCACTTT. The full variable domain, in which reference TRBV28 and TRBJ1-6 provide the parts outside the CDR3, is DVKVTQSSRYLVKRTGEKVFLECVQDMDHENMFWYRQDPGLGLRLIYFSYDVKMKEKGDIPEGYSVSREKKERFSLILESASTNQTSMYLCASSLFPRSYNSPLHFGNGTRLTVT.

This rearrangement joins TRBV10-3 to TRBJ1-5; 8 positions match TRBD1. Germline loops: CDR1 ENHRY, CDR2 SYGVKD. The length of the CDR3 is 14 residues. Germline trimming cut 7 bases from V and 7 bases from J; bases unmatched to any gene: 9. The CDR3 DNA reads TGTGCCATCAACCCGGACAGGGCCGAACAGCCCCAGCATTTT. This encodes CAINPDRAEQPQHF.

The rearrangement joins TRBV4-1 to TRBJ2-5; 14 bases fit TRBD2. The ends lost 6 bases at V and 3 bases at J; junction bases unmatched: 3. This CDR3 is 15 amino acids long. Germline-derived CDR1 and CDR2 are MGHRA and YSYEKL. The chain's CDR3 is CASRAGLAGEETQYF. CDR3 sequence (DNA): TGCGCCAGCAGGGCGGGACTAGCGGGGGAAGAGACCCAGTACTTC.

In this sample, this clone turned up a few times. This chain's CDR3 is CASSELVGDYGYTF. CDR3 coding DNA: TGTGCCAGCAGTGAATTGGTGGGAGACTATGGCTACACCTTC. V is TRBV2 and J is TRBJ1-2, with D unclear. The germline V gene encodes CDR1 SNHLY and CDR2 FYNNEI. The V and J ends lost 2 bases and 3 bases respectively, with 10 bases between them. CDR3 length: 14 amino acids. The whole variable domain, remainder taken from reference TRBV2 and TRBJ1-2, is EPEVTQTPSHQVTQMGQEVILRCVPISNHLYFYWYRQILGQKVEFLVSFYNNEISEKSEIFDDQFSVERPDGSNFTLKIRSTKLEDSAMYFCASSELVGDYGYTFGSGTRLTVV.

The V call is TRBV5-4, the J call TRBJ2-1; 7 nucleotides match TRBD2. There are 13 residues in the CDR3. Trimming removed 4 bases from V and 10 bases from J; junction bases left unmatched: 8. Germline assignment: CDR1 SGHNT and CDR2 YYREEE (reference sequence). CDR3 bases: TGTGCCAGCAGCGAGCGGGGAGGTAGGGAGCAGTTCTTC. It yields the protein CASSERGGREQFF.

The rearrangement uses TRBV19 and TRBJ1-5; maybe TRBD1 (6 bases). The CDR3 length is 15 residues. V was pared by 3 bases and J by 6 bases, with 15 bases between. CDR1 is LNHDA and CDR2 is SQIVND in the germline V gene (reference sequence). This CDR3 reads CASSIVAGDSQPQHF. CDR3 nucleotides: TGTGCCAGTAGTATTGTCGCAGGGGATAGTCAGCCCCAGCATTTT.

This sequence joins TRBV11-2 and TRBJ2-5, with 7 positions matching TRBD2. The J segment lost 1 base and the V segment lost 5 bases, leaving 7 bases of the junction unmatched. The CDR3 totals 15 residues. Per the germline V gene, CDR1 is SGHAT and CDR2 is FQNNGV. CDR3 DNA sequence: TGTGCCAGCAGCCCCGGGGGGTGGTCCCAAGAGACCCAGTACTTC. Its protein product is CASSPGGWSQETQYF. Full variable domain (remainder filled in from reference TRBV11-2 and TRBJ2-5): EAGVAQSPRYKIIEKRQSVAFWCNPISGHATLYWYQQILGQGPKLLIQFQNNGVVDDSQLPKDRFSAERLKGVDSTLKIQPAKLEDSAVYLCASSPGGWSQETQYFGPGTRLLVL.

The chain couples TRBV24-1 to TRBJ1-1; tentative D call: TRBD1 (5 bases). The ends were cut back, 2 bases at V and 2 bases at J, with 8 bases in the middle. The CDR3 spans 14 residues. Per the germline V gene, CDR1 is KGHDR and CDR2 is SFDVKD. CDR3 DNA: TGTGCCACCAGTGATTCAGGGCCTAACACTGAAGCTTTCTTT. Encoded protein: CATSDSGPNTEAFF.

Regarding this clone: Other DNA sequences in this sample translate to the same CDR3. This sequence joins TRBV28 and TRBJ2-2; D is possibly TRBD2 (5 bases). Germline assignment: CDR1 MDHEN and CDR2 SYDVKM. This CDR3 has 14 amino acids. With 3 bases removed from V and 3 bases from J, the gap between germline ends came to 8 bases. The CDR3 coding sequence is TGTGCCAGCAGTTTTTTGGGAGACACCGGGGAGCTGTTTTTT. This codes for CASSFLGDTGELFF.

V is TRBV19 and J is TRBJ1-4, with D unresolved. Trimming stripped 1 base from V and 8 bases from J, with 17 bases between. Germline V gene sequence: CDR1 LNHDA, CDR2 SQIVND (reference sequence). The CDR3 extends over 16 amino acids. CDR3 sequence reads: CASSIGAGSQEEKLFF. The CDR3 DNA reads TGTGCCAGTAGTATAGGTGCGGGCAGCCAGGAAGAAAAACTGTTTTTT.

V usage is TRBV4-3 and J usage is TRBJ2-7; 7 positions match TRBD1. V trimming: 1 base; J trimming: 6 bases; junction bases outside the gene matches: 9. CDR1 is LGHNA and CDR2 is YSLEER in the germline V gene. The CDR3 has 15 amino acids. The CDR3 spells CASSQGTGPVGEQYF. The CDR3 DNA reads as TGCGCCAGCAGCCAAGGGACAGGCCCGGTGGGCGAGCAGTACTTC.

J is TRBJ2-3 and V is TRBV28; the D gene is possibly TRBD1 (5 bases). Germline V CDR1 and CDR2: MDHEN, SYDVKM. The CDR3 is made up of 14 amino acids. Trimming cost V 3 bases and J 2 bases, with 9 bases left between them. The CDR3 DNA is TGTGCCAGCAGTTTTACAGGCCACACAGATACGCAGTATTTT. This codes for CASSFTGHTDTQYF.

This chain connects TRBV19 to TRBJ2-7; 10 bases are a match to TRBD1. CDR3 length equals 14 residues. V lost 8 bases and J lost 2; bases outside the gene matches: 6. Germline loops: CDR1 LNHDA, CDR2 SQIVND (reference sequence). CDR3 sequence: CASEGQGEPYEQYF. DNA of the CDR3: TGTGCCAGTGAAGGACAGGGGGAACCCTACGAGCAGTACTTC.

The rearrangement links TRBV7-9 to TRBJ2-7; TRBD2 matches at 8 bases. Losses at the gene ends were 5 bases for V and 6 bases for J; bases not matched to a gene: 15. The CDR3 is 16 amino acids. Germline CDR1 and CDR2: SEHNR and FQNEAQ (reference sequence). DNA for the CDR3: TGTGCCAGCAGCCTTAGCCCGATGCTAGCGGGTGGCGAGCAGTACTTC. Its protein product is CASSLSPMLAGGEQYF.

The J gene is TRBJ1-2, the V gene TRBV29-1, with 10 bases matching TRBD1. Germline loops: CDR1 SQVTM, CDR2 ANQGSEA. V lost 6 bases and J lost 4; bases outside the gene matches: 5. CDR3 length equals 13 residues. CDR3 DNA: TGCAGCGTAGGACAGGGGGATGGCTATGGCTACACCTTC. This translates into CSVGQGDGYGYTF.

The chain couples TRBV9 to TRBJ2-2; D ambiguous. Germline assignment: CDR1 SGDLS and CDR2 YYNGEE. The V end was cut by 3 bases, the J end by 2 bases, with 5 bases between. This CDR3 is built from 13 residues. Here the CDR3 reads CASSDINTGELFF. The CDR3 DNA reads TGTGCCAGCAGCGACATCAACACCGGGGAGCTGTTTTTT.

The chain is built from TRBV25-1 and TRBJ1-1, with D hard to call. Trimming shortened V by 2 bases and J by 6 bases, and 7 bases separated the two germline ends. The CDR3 is made up of 12 amino acids. Germline CDR1 reads MGHDK; CDR2 reads SYGVNS. CDR3 protein: CASSEGNAEAFF. CDR3 nucleotides: TGTGCCAGCAGTGAAGGCAATGCTGAAGCTTTCTTT.

The chain couples TRBV2 to TRBJ2-1, with D perhaps matching TRBD2 (6 bases). Trimming removed 6 bases from V and 12 bases from J, with 15 bases in between. Per germline, CDR1 SNHLY and CDR2 FYNNEI. The CDR3 loop spans 12 amino acids. The CDR3 spells CASSGGRTGQFF. The CDR3 DNA follows: TGTGCCAGCAGCGGGGGAAGGACTGGGCAGTTCTTC.

V usage is TRBV5-4 and J usage is TRBJ1-4; maybe TRBD1 (6 bases). V was shortened by 0 bases and J by 1 base, with 13 bases between the two germline ends. Germline loops: CDR1 SGHNT, CDR2 YYREEE (reference sequence). This CDR3 region has 17 residues. The CDR3 DNA reads as TGTGCCAGCAGCTTGGCCGCGGGGGGCAGAACTAATGAAAAACTGTTTTTT. Translation gives CASSLAAGGRTNEKLFF.

The genes are TRBV6-5 and TRBJ2-3; maybe TRBD2 (5 bases). Looked up from germline, CDR1 is MNHEY and CDR2 is SVGAGI. Trimming stripped 5 bases from V and 4 bases from J, with 16 bases between. This CDR3 region has 15 residues. The DNA for the CDR3 is TGTGCCAGCAGTCCCCTCGGGCTAGCAGCAGATACGCAGTATTTT. It encodes CASSPLGLAADTQYF.

V usage is TRBV30 and J usage is TRBJ2-3; D is perhaps TRBD2 (6 bases). Trimming shortened V by 8 bases and J by 4 bases, and 16 bases separated the two germline ends. The germline V gene has CDR1 GTSNPN and CDR2 SVGIG (reference sequence). The CDR3 has 13 residues. CDR3 in DNA: TGTGCCCGCAAGGAGGGTTGGTCAGATACGCAGTATTTT. Translation gives CARKEGWSDTQYF.

The genes are TRBV24-1 and TRBJ2-5; 7 positions agree with TRBD1. The J segment lost 1 base and the V segment lost 2 bases, leaving 3 bases of the junction unmatched. The CDR3 covers 15 residues. Germline CDR1 KGHDR, CDR2 SFDVKD. The CDR3 region is CATSDSGQPQETQYF. The CDR3 DNA is TGTGCCACCAGTGATTCGGGACAGCCCCAAGAGACCCAGTACTTC.

The chain joins TRBV7-2 to TRBJ2-1; 8 positions agree with TRBD2. The V gene's germline CDR1 is SGHTA and CDR2 FQGNSA. There are 17 residues in the CDR3. V lost 5 bases, J lost 3 bases, and 12 bases stayed unmatched. For the CDR3, the DNA is TGTGCCAGCAGCGTCAATCGTCCGGGACTAGACTACAATGAGCAGTTCTTC. This translates into CASSVNRPGLDYNEQFF.